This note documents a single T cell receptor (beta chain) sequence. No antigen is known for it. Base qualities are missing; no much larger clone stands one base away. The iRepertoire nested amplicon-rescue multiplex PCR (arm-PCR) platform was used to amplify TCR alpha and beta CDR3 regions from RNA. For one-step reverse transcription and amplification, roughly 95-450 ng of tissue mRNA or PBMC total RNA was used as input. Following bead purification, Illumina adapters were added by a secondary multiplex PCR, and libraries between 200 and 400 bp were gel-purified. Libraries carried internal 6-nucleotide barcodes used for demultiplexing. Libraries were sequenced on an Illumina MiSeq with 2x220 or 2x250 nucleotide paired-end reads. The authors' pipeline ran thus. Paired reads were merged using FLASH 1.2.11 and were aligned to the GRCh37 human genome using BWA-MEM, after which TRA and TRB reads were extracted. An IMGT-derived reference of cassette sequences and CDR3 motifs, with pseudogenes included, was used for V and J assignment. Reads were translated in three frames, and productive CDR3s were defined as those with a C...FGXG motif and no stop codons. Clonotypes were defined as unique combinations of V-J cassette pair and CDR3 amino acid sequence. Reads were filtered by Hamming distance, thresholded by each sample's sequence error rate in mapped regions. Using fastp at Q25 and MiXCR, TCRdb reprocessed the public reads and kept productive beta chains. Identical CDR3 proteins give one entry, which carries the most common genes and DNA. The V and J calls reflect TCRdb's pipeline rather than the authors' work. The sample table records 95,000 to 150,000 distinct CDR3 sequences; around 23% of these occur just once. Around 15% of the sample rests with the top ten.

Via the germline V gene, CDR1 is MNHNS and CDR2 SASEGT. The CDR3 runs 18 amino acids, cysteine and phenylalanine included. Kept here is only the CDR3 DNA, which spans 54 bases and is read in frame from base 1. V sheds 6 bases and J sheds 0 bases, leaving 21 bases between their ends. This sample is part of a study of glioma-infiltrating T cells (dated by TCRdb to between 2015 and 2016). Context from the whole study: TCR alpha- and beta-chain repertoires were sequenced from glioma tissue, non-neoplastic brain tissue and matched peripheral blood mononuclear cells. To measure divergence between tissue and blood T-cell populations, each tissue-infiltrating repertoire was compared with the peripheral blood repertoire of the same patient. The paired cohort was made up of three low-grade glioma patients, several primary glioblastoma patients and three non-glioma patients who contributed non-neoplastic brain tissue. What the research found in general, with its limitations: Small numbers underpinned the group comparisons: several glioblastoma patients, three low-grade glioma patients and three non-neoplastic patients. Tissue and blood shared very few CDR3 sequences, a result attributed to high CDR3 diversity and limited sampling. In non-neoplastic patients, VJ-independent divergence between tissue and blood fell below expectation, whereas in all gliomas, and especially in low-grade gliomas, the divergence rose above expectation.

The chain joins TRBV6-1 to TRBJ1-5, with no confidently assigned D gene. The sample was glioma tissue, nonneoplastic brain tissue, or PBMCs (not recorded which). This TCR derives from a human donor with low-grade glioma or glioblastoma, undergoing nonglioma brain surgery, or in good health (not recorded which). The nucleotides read TGTGCCAGCAGCCTGGTGAAGTGTCTCGGGAATAGCAATCAGCCCCAGCATTTT. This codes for CASSLVKCLGNSNQPQHF.